The 13 T cell receptor beta chains in this list originate from one sample, sequenced in a study of T-cell reconstitution after alpha-beta-depleted transplantation in children. This sample's TCRbeta library carried unique molecular identifier barcodes. TCRdb redid the calling of the PCR reads with MiXCR, one entry per CDR3 protein. This table holds over 150,000 distinct CDR3 sequences, about 7% found once. Sequenced here: PBMCs, sampled before TCRalphabeta/CD19-depleted stem cell transplant. The origin of the receptors is a boy aged 2 to 10 with acute lymphoblastic leukemia, due to receive a stem cell transplant.

This clonotype was detected many times. This chain connects TRBV4-3 to TRBJ2-1; D gene ambiguous. Per germline, CDR1 LGHNA and CDR2 YSLEER. Trimming stripped 0 bases from V and 2 bases from J, with 11 bases between. The CDR3 extends over 16 amino acids. CDR3 in DNA: TGCGCCAGCAGCCAAGAGAGTTTAACCGCCTACAATGAGCAGTTCTTC. Amino acids: CASSQESLTAYNEQFF.

This clonotype was picked up many times. V gene TRBV29-1 combines with J gene TRBJ1-6; TRBD1 matches 8 bases. The CDR3 is 15 residues long. The germline V gene encodes CDR1 SQVTM and CDR2 ANQGSEA. V shed 7 bases, J shed 8 bases, and the junction held 13 bases outside the gene matches. CDR3 bases: TGCAGCGCCCAAGAAGAGGACAGGGCCGATTCACCCCTCCACTTT. It is translated as CSAQEEDRADSPLHF.

There are a few counts of this clonotype. The chain couples TRBV2 to TRBJ2-7; tentative D call: TRBD2 (6 bases). Germline-derived CDR1 and CDR2 are SNHLY and FYNNEI. The V gene lost 2 bases and the J gene lost 3 bases, with 8 bases spanning the gap. This CDR3 contains 13 residues. As DNA, the CDR3 is TGTGCCAGCAGTGAACAGGGACTCTACGAGCAGTACTTC. It codes for CASSEQGLYEQYF.

Only a few counts were recorded for this clonotype. This chain uses TRBV29-1 with TRBJ2-1, with D unresolved. The length of the CDR3 is 12 residues. Germline V lookup: CDR1 SQVTM, CDR2 ANQGSEA. CDR3 bases: TGCAGTACAATGGGAAGGTACAATGAGCAGTTCTTC. This encodes CSTMGRYNEQFF.

This clonotype was found many times. The genes are TRBV5-1 and TRBJ2-5; a weak D match, TRBD2 (7 bases). Germline CDR1 is SGHRS and CDR2 is YFSETQ. This CDR3 comprises 17 residues. V shed 3 bases and J shed 5 bases, with 23 bases lying between them. As DNA, the CDR3 is TGCGCCAGCAGCTCGTCGGCAGGAGGGGGGGCCTTGGAGACCCAGTACTTC. Encoded protein: CASSSSAGGGALETQYF.

This clonotype was seen more than once but under ten times. The CDR3 region is CASSTTFSSYNEQFF. The CDR3 region has the DNA TGTGCCAGCAGTACAACATTTAGCTCCTACAATGAGCAGTTCTTC. This chain links TRBV5-6 with TRBJ2-1; no definite D call. V lost 5 bases and J lost 0, with 12 bases in between. CDR3 length equals 15 residues. Per germline, CDR1 SGHDT and CDR2 YYEEEE.

The chain employs TRBV20-1 and TRBJ2-1; 9 bases match TRBD2. Germline CDR1 and CDR2: DFQATT and SNEGSKA (reference sequence). The CDR3 covers 15 residues. J lost 4 bases, V lost 6 bases, and 10 bases had no gene match. This chain's CDR3 is CSADSPLAGYNEQFF. DNA for the CDR3: TGCAGTGCCGATTCGCCCCTAGCGGGGTACAATGAGCAGTTCTTC.

This chain joins TRBV6-5 and TRBJ1-4, with D uncertain. V lost 0 bases to trimming and J lost 8 bases, with 7 bases between them. Germline values: CDR1 MNHEY, CDR2 SVGAGI. The CDR3 extends over 13 amino acids. The CDR3 here is CASSYSSGEKLFF. The DNA for the CDR3 is TGTGCCAGCAGTTACTCGTCGGGGGAAAAACTGTTTTTT.

In nucleotides, the CDR3 is TGCGCCAGCAGTGAGTTGACAATTTTTAGTGAAGCTTTCTTT. Encoded protein: CASSELTIFSEAFF. J is TRBJ1-1 and V is TRBV10-2; D remains unclear. Deletions cut 1 base from V and 7 bases from J, with 13 bases between. CDR3 size: 14 residues. From germline, CDR1 is WSHSY and CDR2 SAAADI.

In this sample, this clonotype turned up many times. The CDR3 reads CASSLWRQGTYEQYF. CDR3 nucleotides: TGCGCCAGCAGCTTGTGGAGACAGGGAACCTACGAGCAGTACTTC. J is TRBJ2-7 and V is TRBV5-1, with 7 bases that match TRBD1. With V trimmed by 1 base and J by 2 bases, 6 bases remained unmatched. CDR3 size: 15 residues. The germline V gene encodes CDR1 SGHRS and CDR2 YFSETQ. Drawing the rest from reference TRBV5-1 and TRBJ2-7, the complete variable domain is KAGVTQTPRYLIKTRGQQVTLSCSPISGHRSVSWYQQTPGQGLQFLFEYFSETQRNKGNFPGRFSGRQFSNSRSEMNVSTLELGDSALYLCASSLWRQGTYEQYFGPGTRLTVT.

This clonotype was seen more than once but under ten times. The chain links TRBV6-5 to TRBJ1-6, with D perhaps matching TRBD1 (5 bases). The V end was cut by 6 bases, the J end by 10 bases, with 10 bases between. Per the germline V gene, CDR1 is MNHEY and CDR2 is SVGAGI. The CDR3 totals 12 residues. The CDR3 region is CASSPGGSPLHF. CDR3 nucleotides: TGTGCCAGCAGCCCCGGGGGGTCACCCCTCCACTTT.

This clonotype occurred many times. This rearrangement joins TRBV20-1 to TRBJ2-5; TRBD1 matches at 7 bases. This CDR3 is built from 14 residues. Germline V gives CDR1 DFQATT, CDR2 SNEGSKA (reference sequence). With 3 bases clipped from V and 1 base from J, the junction kept 5 bases outside the gene matches. The CDR3: CSASLAGGQETQYF. In nucleotides, the CDR3 is TGCAGTGCTAGCCTAGCAGGGGGCCAAGAGACCCAGTACTTC.

This clonotype was recorded a few times. The V gene is TRBV6-1, the J gene TRBJ2-3; either TRBD1 or TRBD2 may fit D (5 bases each). With 6 bases removed from V and 2 bases from J, the gap between germline ends came to 12 bases. The germline V gene has CDR1 MNHNS and CDR2 SASEGT. The CDR3 contains 14 residues. CDR3 loop: CASRKPGATDTQYF. For the CDR3, the DNA is TGTGCCAGCAGGAAACCCGGGGCCACAGATACGCAGTATTTT.